This T cell receptor (beta chain) was observed in a study of OX40 agonist ivuxolimab in advanced cancers. Study details: Cohort: around 83% men, mean age approximately 64, aged about 23 to 79.

Note on this clone: The antigen is undetermined.

Using immunoSEQ multiplex PCR, the repertoire was profiled, and TCRdb retains in-frame clones only, with some absent. The sample comprises around 41,000 clones, 85% of which are singletons, and roughly 2.5% rests with the top ten. Patients with autoimmune history or systemic immunosuppression were excluded. Study-wide points: Researchers report that CD8+ T cells had, on average, more expanded clones than CD4+.

The V gene's germline CDR1 is LNHDA and CDR2 SQIVND (reference sequence). This CDR3 is 13 amino acids long. Trimming removed 1 base at V and 7 bases at J, with 10 bases between. The specimen was CD4+ or CD8+ T cells sorted from blood, collected in a trial of the OX40 agonist ivuxolimab. This chain connects TRBV19 to TRBJ1-1, with D tentatively TRBD1 (6 bases). The receptor comes from an adult with an advanced solid tumor such as melanoma, head and neck, liver or kidney cancer. In DNA form, the CDR3 reads TGTGCCAGTAGTATAGCCCGCAGGGGTGAAGCTTTCTTT. Its translation: CASSIARRGEAFF.